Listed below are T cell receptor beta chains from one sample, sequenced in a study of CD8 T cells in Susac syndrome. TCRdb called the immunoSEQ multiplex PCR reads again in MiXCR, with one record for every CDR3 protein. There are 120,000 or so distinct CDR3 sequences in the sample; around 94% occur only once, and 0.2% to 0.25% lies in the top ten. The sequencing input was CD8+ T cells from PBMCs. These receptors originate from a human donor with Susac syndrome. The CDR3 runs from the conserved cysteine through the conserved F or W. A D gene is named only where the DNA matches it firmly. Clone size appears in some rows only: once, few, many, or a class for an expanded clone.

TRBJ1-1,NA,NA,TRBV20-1,CSARDLGGGSEAFF,TGCAGTGCTAGAGATCTCGGCGGAGGGAGTGAAGCTTTCTTT
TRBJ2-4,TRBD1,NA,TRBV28,CASSLGTGGIQYF,TGTGCCAGCAGCTTAGGGACAGGGGGTATTCAGTACTTC
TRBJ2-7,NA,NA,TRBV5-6,CASSLPSYEQYF,TGTGCCAGCAGCTTGCCTTCCTACGAGCAGTACTTC
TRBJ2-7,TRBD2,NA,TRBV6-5,CASSLGTSGSNEQYF,TGTGCCAGCAGCCTAGGGACTAGCGGGAGTAACGAGCAGTACTTC
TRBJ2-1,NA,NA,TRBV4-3,CASSQDRRTATYNEQFF,TGCGCCAGCAGCCAAGATCGGAGGACCGCCACCTACAATGAGCAGTTCTTC
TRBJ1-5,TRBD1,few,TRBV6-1,CASRQGGSGNQPQHF,TGTGCCAGCAGACAGGGGGGCTCAGGCAATCAGCCCCAGCATTTT
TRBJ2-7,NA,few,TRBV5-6,CASSLEGDEQYF,TGTGCCAGCAGCTTGGAGGGCGACGAGCAGTACTTC
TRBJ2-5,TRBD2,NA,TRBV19,CASSISSSGRETQYF,TGTGCCAGTAGTATCTCGTCTAGCGGGAGAGAGACCCAGTACTTC
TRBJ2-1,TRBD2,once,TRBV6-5,CASSLLAGTYNEQFF,TGTGCCAGCAGCCTACTAGCGGGGACTTACAATGAGCAGTTCTTC
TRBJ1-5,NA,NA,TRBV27,CASSFQGLSQPQHF,TGTGCCAGCAGTTTTCAGGGGTTGAGTCAGCCCCAGCATTTT
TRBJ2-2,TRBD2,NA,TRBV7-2,CASSRPGLVDTGELFF,TGTGCCAGCAGCCGACCGGGACTAGTTGACACCGGGGAGCTGTTTTTT
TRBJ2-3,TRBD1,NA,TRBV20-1,CSAPWVRGTDTQYF,TGCAGTGCTCCGTGGGTCAGGGGGACAGATACGCAGTATTTT
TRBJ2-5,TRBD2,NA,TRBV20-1,CSARLAGGSETQYF,TGCAGTGCTAGGCTAGCGGGAGGTTCTGAGACCCAGTACTTC
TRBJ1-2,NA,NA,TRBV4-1,CASSLTGEGGYTF,TGCGCCAGCAGCCTAACTGGGGAGGGTGGCTACACCTTC
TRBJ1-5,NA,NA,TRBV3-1,CASSPSTQRNQPQHF,TGTGCCAGCAGCCCAAGTACACAACGCAATCAGCCCCAGCATTTT
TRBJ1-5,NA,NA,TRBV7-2,CASSLATGSNQPQHF,TGTGCCAGCAGCTTGGCTACAGGGAGCAATCAGCCCCAGCATTTT
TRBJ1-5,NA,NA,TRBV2,CASSDGLGQPQHF,TGTGCCAGCAGTGATGGGTTAGGTCAGCCCCAGCATTTT
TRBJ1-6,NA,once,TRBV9,CASSVGTDPLHF,TGTGCCAGCAGCGTAGGAACAGACCCCCTCCACTTT
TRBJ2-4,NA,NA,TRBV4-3,CASSQDPGGRENIQYF,TGCGCCAGCAGCCAAGATCCGGGGGGCAGGGAAAACATTCAGTACTTC
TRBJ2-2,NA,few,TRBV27,CASSLRGTGELFF,TGTGCCAGCAGTTTACGGGGCACCGGGGAGCTGTTTTTT
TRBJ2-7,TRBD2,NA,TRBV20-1,CSAREPGLEYEQYF,TGCAGTGCTAGAGAACCGGGACTAGAGTACGAGCAGTACTTC
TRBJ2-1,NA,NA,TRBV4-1,CASSPVAGNAGNEQFF,TGCGCCAGCAGCCCGGTCGCCGGGAACGCCGGGAATGAGCAGTTCTTC
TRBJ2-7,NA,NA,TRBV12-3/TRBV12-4,CASSLAGAYEQYF,TGTGCCAGCAGTTTGGCTGGAGCCTACGAGCAGTACTTC
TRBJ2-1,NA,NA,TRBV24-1,CATSRGRANPDEQFF,TGTGCCACAAGTAGAGGTAGGGCCAACCCGGATGAGCAGTTCTTC
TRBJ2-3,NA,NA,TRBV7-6,CASSLGGTSVHTQYF,TGTGCCAGCAGCTTAGGGGGCACCTCGGTACATACGCAGTATTTT
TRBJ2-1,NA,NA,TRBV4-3,CASSQELLGDNEQFF,TGCGCCAGCAGCCAAGAGCTCTTGGGAGACAATGAGCAGTTCTTC
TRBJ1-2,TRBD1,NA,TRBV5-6,CASSVFLDRRYGYTF,TGTGCCAGCAGCGTTTTCTTGGACAGGAGGTACGGCTACACCTTC
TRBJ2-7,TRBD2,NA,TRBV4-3,CASSQDGRGGTTYEQYF,TGCGCCAGCAGCCAAGATGGCCGCGGGGGGACTACCTACGAGCAGTACTTC
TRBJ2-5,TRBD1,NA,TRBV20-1,CSAGTGGAETQYF,TGCAGTGCTGGAACAGGGGGCGCGGAGACCCAGTACTTC
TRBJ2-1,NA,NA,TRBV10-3,CAISERSSYNEQFF,TGTGCCATCAGTGAGCGGAGCTCCTACAATGAGCAGTTCTTC
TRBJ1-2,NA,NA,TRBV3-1,CASSQDLLGTGGNYGYTF,TGTGCCAGCAGCCAAGATTTATTGGGGACTGGAGGAAACTATGGCTACACCTTC
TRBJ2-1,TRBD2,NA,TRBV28,CASTEAGGSYNEQFF,TGTGCCAGCACTGAAGCGGGGGGCAGCTACAATGAGCAGTTCTTC
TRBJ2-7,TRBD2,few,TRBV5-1,CASSPGGEQYF,TGCGCCAGCTCCCCGGGGGGTGAGCAGTACTTC
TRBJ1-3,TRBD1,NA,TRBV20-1,CSARPQGHGNTIYF,TGCAGTGCTAGACCACAGGGGCACGGAAACACCATATATTTT
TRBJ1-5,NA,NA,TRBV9,CASSEGWGDQPQHF,TGTGCCAGCAGCGAGGGATGGGGGGATCAGCCCCAGCATTTT
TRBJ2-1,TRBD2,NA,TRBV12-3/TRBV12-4,CASESGTSAANSYNEQFF,TGTGCCAGTGAATCGGGGACTAGCGCGGCCAACTCCTACAATGAGCAGTTCTTC
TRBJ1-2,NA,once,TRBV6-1,CASSEVETDGYTF,TGTGCCAGCAGTGAAGTAGAGACAGACGGCTACACCTTC
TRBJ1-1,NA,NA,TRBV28,CASSLGFHTEAFF,TGTGCCAGCAGTTTAGGTTTCCACACTGAAGCTTTCTTT
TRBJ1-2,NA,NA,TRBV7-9,CASSLQQLYGYTF,TGTGCCAGCAGCTTACAACAGCTCTATGGCTACACCTTC
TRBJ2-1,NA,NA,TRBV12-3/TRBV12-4,CASSHNEQFF,TGTGCCAGCTCTCACAATGAGCAGTTCTTC
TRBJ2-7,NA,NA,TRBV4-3,CASSQDQGEGSDEQYF,TGCGCCAGCAGCCAAGATCAGGGGGAGGGCTCGGACGAGCAGTACTTC
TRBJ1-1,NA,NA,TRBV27,CASSFRGSNTEAFF,TGTGCCAGCAGTTTTCGGGGATCCAACACTGAAGCTTTCTTT
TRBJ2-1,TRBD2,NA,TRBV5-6,CASSAGGGANEQFF,TGTGCCAGCAGCGCGGGGGGTGGTGCCAATGAGCAGTTCTTC
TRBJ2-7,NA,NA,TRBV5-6,CASSLLGVSSYEQYF,TGTGCCAGCAGCCTGCTCGGGGTCAGTTCCTACGAGCAGTACTTC
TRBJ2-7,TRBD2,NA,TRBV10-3,CAIGSGRGSEQYF,TGTGCCATCGGAAGCGGGAGGGGGTCCGAGCAGTACTTC
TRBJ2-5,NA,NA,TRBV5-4,CASSSGTELQETQYF,TGTGCCAGCAGCTCGGGCACAGAACTCCAAGAGACCCAGTACTTC
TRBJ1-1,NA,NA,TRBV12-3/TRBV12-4,CASSFVNTEAFF,TGTGCCAGCAGTTTTGTGAACACTGAAGCTTTCTTT
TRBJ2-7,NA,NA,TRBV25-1,CASSDPRGAYEQYF,TGTGCCAGCAGCGACCCAAGGGGGGCCTACGAGCAGTACTTC
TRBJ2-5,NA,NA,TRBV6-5,CASSYSQVLGETQYF,TGTGCCAGCAGTTACTCCCAGGTGCTGGGAGAGACCCAGTACTTC
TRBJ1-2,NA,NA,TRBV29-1,CSVARQSYGYTF,TGCAGCGTTGCCAGGCAGAGCTATGGCTACACCTTC
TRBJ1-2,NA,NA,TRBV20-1,CSASLFYGYTF,TGCAGTGCTAGCCTGTTCTATGGCTACACCTTC
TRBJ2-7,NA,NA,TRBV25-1,CASSGTDSYEQYF,TGTGCCAGCAGTGGGACAGACTCCTACGAGCAGTACTTC